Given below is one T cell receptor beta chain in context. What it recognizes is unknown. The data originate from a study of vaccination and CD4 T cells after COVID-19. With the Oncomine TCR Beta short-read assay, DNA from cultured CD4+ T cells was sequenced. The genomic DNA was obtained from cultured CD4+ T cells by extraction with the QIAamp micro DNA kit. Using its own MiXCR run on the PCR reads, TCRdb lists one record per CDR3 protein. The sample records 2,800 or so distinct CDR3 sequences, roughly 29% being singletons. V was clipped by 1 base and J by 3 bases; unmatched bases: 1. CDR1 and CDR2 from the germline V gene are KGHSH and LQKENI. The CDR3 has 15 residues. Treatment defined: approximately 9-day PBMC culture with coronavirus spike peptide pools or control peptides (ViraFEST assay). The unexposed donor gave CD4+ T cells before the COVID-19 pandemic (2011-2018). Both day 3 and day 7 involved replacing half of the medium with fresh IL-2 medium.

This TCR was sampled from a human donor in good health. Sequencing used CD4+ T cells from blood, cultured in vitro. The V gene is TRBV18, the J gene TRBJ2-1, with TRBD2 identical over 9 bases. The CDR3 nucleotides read TGTGCCAGCTCACCACTAGCGGGAGTCTACAATGAGCAGTTCTTC. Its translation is CASSPLAGVYNEQFF.